Below, 30 T cell receptor beta chains from the same sample are listed, as sequenced in a study of T cells in Graves' hyperthyroidism and ophthalmopathy. Amplification of TCR beta CDR3 regions used RNA as the template. A first-round RT-PCR of the TCR CDR3 used the HTBI primer set. Via MiXCR, TCRdb re-called the multiplex PCR reads, giving one row per CDR3 protein. The sample holds almost 600,000 distinct CDR3 sequences, roughly 14% seen once. Sequenced material: blood. The receptor set was obtained from a woman aged 30 to 39 with Graves' hyperthyroidism that later progressed to Graves' ophthalmopathy.

This clonotype appeared many times. The chain employs TRBV28 and TRBJ2-7; D might be TRBD2 (6 bases). The CDR3 has 12 residues. Germline V gene sequence: CDR1 MDHEN, CDR2 SYDVKM. Trimming pared 11 bases from V and 4 bases from J, leaving 15 bases between. CDR3 loop: CAGGTTDYEQYF. The CDR3 DNA reads as TGTGCCGGGGGGACGACCGATTACGAGCAGTACTTC.

This clonotype was recorded many times. The genes are TRBV30 and TRBJ2-7, with TRBD2 identical over 12 bases. Looked up from germline, CDR1 is GTSNPN and CDR2 is SVGIG (reference sequence). The CDR3 runs to 13 residues. V was clipped by 5 bases and J by 5 bases; unmatched bases: 4. CDR3 DNA sequence: TGTGCCTGGGAACTAGCGGGAGGCAACGAGCAGTACTTC. Translation gives CAWELAGGNEQYF.

Points on this clonotype: Possible read error: a much larger clone is one base away. The chain recombines TRBV12-3 or TRBV12-4 with TRBJ1-3; D gene ambiguous. This CDR3 is 16 amino acids long. The CDR3 DNA is TGTGCCGGCAGTGAGTGGATGCTCCTCTCTGGAAACACCATATATTTT. It encodes CAGSEWMLLSGNTIYF.

This clonotype came up a few times. This chain joins TRBV28 and TRBJ1-2; TRBD1 might be the D (5 bases). V was cut by 7 bases and J by 4 bases, with 13 bases left in between. This CDR3 has 13 residues. Germline V gene lookup returns CDR1 MDHEN and CDR2 SYDVKM. CDR3 nucleotide sequence: TGTGCCAGCACCTCGACAGAGACCTATGGCTACACCTTC. Its translation is CASTSTETYGYTF.

This clonotype was observed many times. The J gene is TRBJ1-4, the V gene TRBV7-9; D not resolved. V lost 1 base and J lost 4, with 13 bases in between. CDR1 SEHNR and CDR2 FQNEAQ come from the germline V gene (reference sequence). The CDR3 spans 16 residues. CDR3 nucleotide sequence: TGTGCCAGCAGCTTAGGAACAAACGACTATAATGAAAAACTGTTTTTT. Protein: CASSLGTNDYNEKLFF.

The J gene is TRBJ1-1, the V gene TRBV11-2; D not certain. The CDR3 sequence is 14 residues long. The germline V gene has CDR1 SGHAT and CDR2 FQNNGV. Deletions cut 1 base from V and 3 bases from J, with 9 bases between. CDR3 nucleotides: TGTGCCAGCAGCTTAGTCGGACCGGACACTGAAGCTTTCTTT. Amino acid sequence: CASSLVGPDTEAFF.

V and J are TRBV3-1 and TRBJ1-1; 7 positions match TRBD1. Per germline, CDR1 LGHDT and CDR2 YNNKEL (reference sequence). The CDR3 totals 15 residues. The J segment lost 7 bases and the V segment lost 3 bases, leaving 11 bases of the junction unmatched. CDR3 bases: TGTGCCAGCAGCCACAGGGGGGGTGGAGTGGGTGAAGCTTTCTTT. Translating it yields CASSHRGGGVGEAFF.

This clonotype was picked up a small number of times. The CDR3 spells CASSPRLTGASYNEQFF. For the CDR3, the DNA is TGTGCCAGCAGCCCCCGATTAACAGGGGCATCCTACAATGAGCAGTTCTTC. The rearrangement uses TRBV9 and TRBJ2-1; 7 bases agree with TRBD1. This CDR3 comprises 17 residues. Germline CDR1 and CDR2: SGDLS and YYNGEE. The J segment lost 1 base and the V segment lost 4 bases, leaving 11 bases of the junction unmatched.

The chain is built from TRBV6-1 and TRBJ2-7, with 10 bases aligning to TRBD1. CDR1 and CDR2 (germline): MNHNS, SASEGT. The CDR3 runs to 14 residues. V lost 5 bases and J lost 7; bases outside the gene matches: 8. The CDR3 spells CASSWGTGVGEQYF. Here the CDR3 DNA reads TGTGCCAGCAGTTGGGGGACAGGGGTTGGGGAGCAGTACTTC.

This clonotype showed up just a few times. This chain connects TRBV7-9 to TRBJ2-5; D gene ambiguous. CDR1 is SEHNR, CDR2 FQNEAQ, per germline (reference sequence). This CDR3 is built from 14 residues. V was clipped by 7 bases and J by 4 bases, with 16 bases between them. For the CDR3, the DNA is TGTGCCAGCATCCTGGAAGGGATGGGAGAGACCCAGTACTTC. Protein product: CASILEGMGETQYF.

The rearrangement links TRBV5-1 to TRBJ2-7, with 10 nucleotides matching TRBD2. V was clipped by 4 bases and J by 2 bases; unmatched bases: 9. The CDR3 runs to 16 residues. Germline lookup yields CDR1 SGHRS and CDR2 YFSETQ. CDR3 in amino acids: CASSGTSERVPYEQYF. As DNA, the CDR3 is TGCGCCAGCAGCGGGACTAGCGAGAGAGTTCCCTACGAGCAGTACTTC.

A remark on this clonotype: This CDR3 is missing its conserved last phenylalanine or tryptophan, likely due to a read error. It is unclear where the CDR3 begins or ends on the DNA, so no DNA is shown, and the CDR3 is as TCRdb lists it. The CDR3: CASSEGWKGSTGELYL. The J gene is TRBJ2-2, the V gene TRBV7-3. Germline-derived CDR1 and CDR2 are SGHTA and FQGTGA. A total of 16 residues make up the CDR3, ends included.

This clonotype was observed many times. This chain links TRBV2 with TRBJ2-7; TRBD1 might be the D (5 bases). V was trimmed by 6 bases and J by 5 bases, leaving 5 bases between them. The length of the CDR3 is 10 residues. Germline lookup yields CDR1 SNHLY and CDR2 FYNNEI. The DNA for the CDR3 is TGTGCCAGCAGGGGGCACGAGCAGTACTTC. Translating gives CASRGHEQYF.

This clonotype came up many times. The chain recombines TRBV7-9 with TRBJ2-7; 11 bases fit TRBD2. Germline loops: CDR1 SEHNR, CDR2 FQNEAQ (reference sequence). Germline trimming cut 6 bases from V and 9 bases from J; bases unmatched to any gene: 16. This CDR3 has 16 residues. For the CDR3, the DNA is TGTGCCAGCAGACCTAGCGGGAGGCAACCCACTCGCGGGCAGTACTTC. Its protein product is CASRPSGRQPTRGQYF.

Concerning this clonotype itself: Relative to the germline gene, one junction end is altered; a read error may explain this. The rearrangement uses TRBV3-1 and TRBJ1-1, with TRBD1 matching over 8 bases. The CDR3 is 13 residues long. Germline V gene sequence: CDR1 LGHDT, CDR2 YNNKEL (reference sequence). CDR3 bases: TGTGCCCGCAGCCCGGACAGGGTGAGTGAAGCTTTCTTT. It specifies CARSPDRVSEAFF.

Regarding this clonotype: A read error may produce the germline difference seen at one junction end. The CDR3 DNA follows: TGTGCCAGCAGCCCACGACAGGGCAGTGACTATGGCTACGCCTTC. Its translation is CASSPRQGSDYGYAF. This chain uses TRBV7-2 with TRBJ1-2; 7 positions agree with TRBD1. The germline V gene has CDR1 SGHTA and CDR2 FQGNSA. The CDR3 loop spans 15 amino acids.

A few counts support this clonotype. V and J are TRBV30 and TRBJ2-3; 7 bases map to TRBD2. This CDR3 spans 16 amino acids. Germline V gene lookup returns CDR1 GTSNPN and CDR2 SVGIG (reference sequence). Trimming at V came to 0 bases and at J to 6 bases, leaving 12 bases not matched to a gene. The CDR3, as DNA: TGTGCCTGGAGTGTACCCGTGGGGGGGAGGAGGGATACGCAGTATTTT. Translation gives CAWSVPVGGRRDTQYF.

In its sample, this clonotype was seen many times. This chain connects TRBV28 to TRBJ1-2, with D possibly TRBD1 on 5 matching bases. There are 14 residues in the CDR3. Germline V gives CDR1 MDHEN, CDR2 SYDVKM. Trimming left V 7 bases short and J 2 bases short, with 14 bases between. DNA of the CDR3: TGTGCCAGCAACGCCCTAGACAGAAACTATGGCTACACCTTC. Its protein product is CASNALDRNYGYTF.

This clonotype was detected many times. The J gene is TRBJ2-3, the V gene TRBV19; a weak D match, TRBD1 (6 bases). CDR1 is LNHDA, CDR2 SQIVND, per germline (reference sequence). Trimming stripped 6 bases from V and 2 bases from J, with 12 bases between. The CDR3 sequence is 14 residues long. CDR3: CASRTGHSTDTQYF. In DNA form, the CDR3 reads TGTGCCAGTAGGACGGGACACTCCACAGATACGCAGTATTTT.

In its sample, this clonotype was seen many times. The chain employs TRBV2 and TRBJ2-7; TRBD2 is a possible D gene (6 bases). The length of the CDR3 is 13 residues. The V end was cut by 6 bases, the J end by 6 bases, with 15 bases between. CDR1 and CDR2 from the germline V gene are SNHLY and FYNNEI. The chain's CDR3 is CASSGMGGSEQYF. The CDR3 DNA follows: TGTGCCAGCAGCGGAATGGGAGGAAGCGAGCAGTACTTC. Full variable domain (missing parts from reference TRBV2 and TRBJ2-7): EPEVTQTPSHQVTQMGQEVILRCVPISNHLYFYWYRQILGQKVEFLVSFYNNEISEKSEIFDDQFSVERPDGSNFTLKIRSTKLEDSAMYFCASSGMGGSEQYFGPGTRLTVT.

This clonotype was seen only a few times. The chain uses TRBV7-3 and TRBJ1-2, with no clear D. Germline-derived CDR1 and CDR2 are SGHTA and FQGTGA. Trimming cost V 5 bases and J 8 bases, with 12 bases left between them. This CDR3 comprises 12 residues. Here the CDR3 reads CASSSGMGGYTF. CDR3 DNA: TGTGCCAGCAGCAGTGGAATGGGCGGCTACACCTTC.

This clonotype was picked up many times. The rearrangement uses TRBV19 and TRBJ1-6; 9 bases are a match to TRBD1. J lost 10 bases, V lost 8 bases, and 6 bases had no gene match. Germline assignment: CDR1 LNHDA and CDR2 SQIVND (reference sequence). The CDR3 length is 13 residues. The CDR3 protein is CASLGQGDSPLHF. The CDR3, as DNA: TGTGCCAGTCTGGGACAGGGCGACTCACCCCTCCACTTT.

The chain couples TRBV11-1 to TRBJ2-4, with a weak D call TRBD1 (5 bases). Looked up from germline, CDR1 is SGHAT and CDR2 is FQDESV (reference sequence). The ends were cut back, 4 bases at V and 8 bases at J, with 15 bases in the middle. This CDR3 has 14 amino acids. The CDR3 is CASSSTKGLDIQYF. CDR3 nucleotides: TGTGCCAGCAGCTCGACAAAGGGGTTGGACATTCAGTACTTC.

This clonotype appeared a few times. The chain uses TRBV28 and TRBJ2-1; D not resolved. Germline loops: CDR1 MDHEN, CDR2 SYDVKM. The CDR3 consists of 13 residues. Trimming shortened V by 8 bases and J by 2 bases, and 10 bases separated the two germline ends. For the CDR3, the DNA is TGTGCCAGCCTCGGGCTAGCCTACAATGAGCAGTTCTTC. Amino acid sequence: CASLGLAYNEQFF.

This clonotype was seen ten or more times. The V call is TRBV2, the J call TRBJ2-1; D may be TRBD2 (6 bases). The germline V and J ends were trimmed by 11 bases and 2 bases, with 13 bases remaining between them. The germline V gene encodes CDR1 SNHLY and CDR2 FYNNEI. The CDR3 is made up of 13 amino acids. The CDR3 region has the DNA TGTGCCTCCGGGGGACGTACCTACAATGAGCAGTTCTTC. This codes for CASGGRTYNEQFF.

This clonotype was seen at least ten times. The V call is TRBV24-1, the J call TRBJ1-3, with TRBD1 as a possible D gene (5 bases). The germline V gene encodes CDR1 KGHDR and CDR2 SFDVKD. The V and J ends lost 2 bases and 0 bases respectively, with 13 bases between them. The CDR3 totals 17 residues. The CDR3 DNA is TGTGCCACCAGTGATTACAAGACAGCGTCCTCTGGAAACACCATATATTTT. It codes for CATSDYKTASSGNTIYF.

The table lists this clonotype with many counts. V is TRBV6-1 and J is TRBJ2-7, with D perhaps being TRBD1 or TRBD2 (5 bases each). The germline CDR1 and CDR2 sequences are MNHNS and SASEGT. V was cut by 4 bases and J by 2 bases, with 15 bases left in between. CDR3 size: 15 residues. CDR3 in amino acids: CASSGDRSRPYEQYF. CDR3 DNA: TGTGCCAGCAGTGGGGACCGCTCGAGGCCCTACGAGCAGTACTTC.

The rearrangement uses TRBV20-1 and TRBJ1-5; no clear D. The CDR3 is 16 residues long. V lost 5 bases and J lost 5, with 22 bases in between. CDR1 and CDR2 from the germline V gene are DFQATT and SNEGSKA (reference sequence). The CDR3 sequence is CSAAPPPEGEDQPQHF. CDR3 DNA: TGCAGTGCTGCACCTCCTCCCGAGGGTGAAGATCAGCCCCAGCATTTT.

This clonotype was counted at least ten times. This chain links TRBV20-1 with TRBJ2-5; D gene ambiguous. Trimming removed 2 bases at V and 2 bases at J, with 12 bases between. CDR3 length: 14 amino acids. The germline gives CDR1 DFQATT, CDR2 SNEGSKA (reference sequence). The CDR3 region has the DNA TGCAGTGCTAGATCCGGCCGGCTACAAGAGACCCAGTACTTC. Its protein product is CSARSGRLQETQYF.

This clonotype was observed at least ten times. The rearrangement uses TRBV12-3 or TRBV12-4 and TRBJ1-1; no reliable D call. The V and J ends lost 0 bases and 3 bases respectively, with 8 bases between them. The CDR3 is 14 amino acids. Here the CDR3 reads CASSLAGSYTEAFF. The CDR3 DNA is TGTGCCAGCAGTTTAGCGGGGTCCTACACTGAAGCTTTCTTT.